This passage covers 19 T cell receptor beta chains from one sample sequenced in a study of patients and donors after allogeneic stem cell transplantation. Each CDR3 protein gets one entry after TCRdb re-called the RT-PCR reads with MiXCR. The repertoire has some 150,000 distinct CDR3 sequences, approximately 37% of them found once; the top ten carry 50%. Sequenced sample: blood, either unsorted or a sorted T cell fraction (not recorded which). Receptors originate from a human donor who was either an allogeneic HSCT recipient or a stem cell or donor lymphocyte infusion donor (not recorded which). It is not recorded whose cells these are; they may come from a transplant donor.

The chain carries TRBV10-3 and TRBJ2-2, with D unresolved. V was shortened by 8 bases and J by 3 bases, with 4 bases between the two germline ends. The germline CDR1 and CDR2 sequences are ENHRY and SYGVKD. The CDR3 covers 11 residues. The DNA of the CDR3 is TGTGCCATCCTGGACACCGGGGAGCTGTTTTTT. Protein sequence: CAILDTGELFF.

This chain joins TRBV21-1 and TRBJ1-5. TRBV21-1 is a recognized pseudogene. The CDR3 has 16 residues. The CDR3: CASSKVEIDSNQPQHF. The CDR3, as DNA: TGTGCCAGCAGCAAGGTAGAGATAGATAGCAATCAGCCCCAGCATTTT.

This clonotype came up a few times. The genes are TRBV12-3 or TRBV12-4 and TRBJ1-5, with D uncertain. CDR3 length: 14 residues. The V gene lost 4 bases and the J gene lost 3 bases, with 10 bases spanning the gap. CDR3 sequence: CASSSLATNQPQHF. CDR3 nucleotide sequence: TGTGCCAGCAGTTCGTTAGCCACCAATCAGCCCCAGCATTTT.

This chain links TRBV7-6 with TRBJ1-6; D is ambiguous. From germline, CDR1 is SGHVS and CDR2 FNYEAQ. CDR3 length equals 12 residues. V lost 5 bases and J 9 bases, leaving 8 bases between the germline ends. The CDR3 DNA follows: TGTGCCAGCAGCCGCCGTGGTTCACCCCTCCACTTT. Protein: CASSRRGSPLHF.

As to this clonotype: At one boundary the junction diverges from the germline segment, which might be a read error. The rearrangement links TRBV6-5 to TRBJ1-6; no firm D call. Germline V lookup: CDR1 MNHEY, CDR2 SVGAGI. The CDR3 sequence is 16 residues long. In DNA, the CDR3 is TGTGCCAGCAGTAACTCCAGGCAGAGGTATAATTCACCCCTCCACTTT. Protein product: CASSNSRQRYNSPLHF.

The table lists this clonotype with a few counts. The rearrangement uses TRBV27 and TRBJ2-3; D perhaps matches TRBD2 (7 bases). Germline loops: CDR1 MNHEY, CDR2 SMNVEV (reference sequence). The CDR3 covers 15 residues. V lost 3 bases to trimming and J lost 0 bases, with 10 bases between them. CDR3 residues: CASSLGGGSTDTQYF. The CDR3 DNA sequence: TGTGCCAGCAGTTTGGGAGGGGGGAGCACAGATACGCAGTATTTT.

CDR3 protein: CAWSAGGMGEQFF. The CDR3 region has the DNA TGTGCCTGGAGTGCCGGGGGTATGGGTGAGCAGTTCTTC. The rearrangement joins TRBV30 to TRBJ2-1, with D possibly being TRBD2 (6 bases). Germline V lookup: CDR1 GTSNPN, CDR2 SVGIG (reference sequence). The CDR3 has 13 amino acids. V dropped 1 base and J dropped 9 bases, with 13 bases sitting between them.

This clonotype occurred many times. The gene calls are TRBV7-8 and TRBJ2-3; 8 bases map to TRBD2. Germline CDR1 is SGHVS and CDR2 is FQNEAQ. This CDR3 comprises 19 residues. The V and J ends lost 0 bases and 0 bases, in that order; junction bases with no gene match: 11. The CDR3 DNA is TGTGCCAGCAGCTTAGCGCGAGGGAGCGGGGGTGCTAGCACAGATACGCAGTATTTT. Encoded protein: CASSLARGSGGASTDTQYF. Complete variable domain (other parts from reference TRBV7-8 and TRBJ2-3): GAGVSQSPRYKVAKRGQDVALRCDPISGHVSLFWYQQALGQGPEFLTYFQNEAQLDKSGLPSDRFFAERPEGSVSTLKIQRTQQEDSAVYLCASSLARGSGGASTDTQYFGPGTRLTVL.

This clonotype was counted many times. This sequence joins TRBV12-3 or TRBV12-4 and TRBJ1-1, with D unclear. The CDR3 is 11 amino acids. V was cut by 1 base and J by 8 bases, with 5 bases left in between. The CDR3 bases are TGTGCCAGCAGTTTAGGCGGGGAAGCTTTCTTT. This codes for CASSLGGEAFF.

The rearrangement links TRBV4-2 to TRBJ2-5; 12 bases align to TRBD2. The CDR3 contains 16 residues. Trimming took 0 bases from V and 4 from J; bases not matched to a gene: 3. Germline V gene data show CDR1 as LGHNA and CDR2 as YNFKEQ. For the CDR3, the DNA is TGTGCCAGCAGCCAAGAAGCTAGCGGGGGGGCAGAGACCCAGTACTTC. It translates to CASSQEASGGAETQYF.

This clonotype was observed a few times. The V and J genes are TRBV7-2 and TRBJ2-3; a weak D match, TRBD2 (6 bases). V lost 5 bases, J lost 0 bases, and 12 bases lay in between. The germline CDR1 and CDR2 sequences are SGHTA and FQGNSA. The CDR3 runs 15 residues. The chain's CDR3 is CASSPGGASTDTQYF. CDR3 nucleotides: TGTGCCAGCAGCCCAGGAGGGGCTAGCACAGATACGCAGTATTTT.

This rearrangement joins TRBV6-1 to TRBJ1-5; the D is unclear. V was shortened by 1 base and J by 5 bases, with 6 bases between the two germline ends. The germline V gene encodes CDR1 MNHNS and CDR2 SASEGT. The CDR3 contains 13 residues. CDR3 residues: CASSEGSYQPQHF. CDR3 nucleotide sequence: TGTGCCAGCAGTGAAGGGTCGTATCAGCCCCAGCATTTT.

The rearrangement joins TRBV28 to TRBJ2-7; 7 bases map to TRBD2. The CDR3 loop spans 12 amino acids. Germline V gives CDR1 MDHEN, CDR2 SYDVKM. V lost 2 bases to trimming and J lost 7 bases; unmatched junction nucleotides: 2. CDR3 nucleotides: TGTGCCAGCAGTTTACGGGGAGGGGAGCAGTACGTC. It specifies CASSLRGGEQYV.

V gene TRBV7-9 combines with J gene TRBJ2-6; D is undetermined. Trimming removed 3 bases at V and 4 bases at J, with 4 bases between. The CDR3 is 13 residues long. Germline-derived CDR1 and CDR2 are SEHNR and FQNEAQ (reference sequence). The CDR3 loop is CASSFAGANVLTF. Written as DNA, the CDR3 is TGTGCCAGCAGCTTCGCAGGGGCCAACGTCCTGACTTTC.

This sequence joins TRBV20-1 and TRBJ2-4; 7 bases are shared with TRBD1. The CDR3 covers 16 residues. V was clipped by 2 bases and J by 1 base; unmatched bases: 8. Germline V CDR1 and CDR2: DFQATT, SNEGSKA (reference sequence). The CDR3 here is CSARPSDRRAKNIQYF. CDR3 nucleotides: TGCAGTGCTAGACCGTCGGACAGGCGCGCCAAAAACATTCAGTACTTC.

Only a few counts were recorded for this clonotype. This sequence joins TRBV24-1 and TRBJ1-5, with TRBD1 as a possible D gene (6 bases). The CDR3 is made up of 13 amino acids. Germline V gene lookup returns CDR1 KGHDR and CDR2 SFDVKD. The V end lost 5 bases, the J end lost 6 bases, and 10 bases lay between the germline ends. CDR3 loop: CATSAQGFQPQHF. CDR3 coding DNA: TGTGCCACCAGTGCCCAGGGGTTTCAGCCCCAGCATTTT.

V gene TRBV10-3 combines with J gene TRBJ1-5; D ambiguous. Germline CDR1 ENHRY, CDR2 SYGVKD. Between the trimmed V and J ends, which lost 3 bases and 3 bases, there was a span of 6 bases. The CDR3 sequence is 13 residues long. In nucleotides, the CDR3 is TGTGCCATCAGTGAAAAGGACAATCAGCCCCAGCATTTT. This translates into CAISEKDNQPQHF.

This clonotype was detected a few times. The chain couples TRBV28 to TRBJ1-2; D unresolved. In germline, CDR1 is MDHEN, CDR2 SYDVKM. The CDR3 loop spans 14 amino acids. The V end lost 6 bases, the J end lost 6 bases, and 17 bases lay between the germline ends. DNA for the CDR3: TGTGCCAGCAGCCAATTACCGGGGTTTAATGGCTACACCTTC. This gives the protein CASSQLPGFNGYTF.

This clonotype appeared a few times. This chain uses TRBV11-2 with TRBJ1-2; D not certain. CDR1 is SGHAT, CDR2 FQNNGV, per germline. V lost 0 bases, J lost 2 bases, and 10 bases lay in between. There are 15 residues in the CDR3. The CDR3 DNA reads as TGTGCCAGCAGCTTAGATAGTGGAGGCAACTATGGCTACACCTTC. Translating gives CASSLDSGGNYGYTF.